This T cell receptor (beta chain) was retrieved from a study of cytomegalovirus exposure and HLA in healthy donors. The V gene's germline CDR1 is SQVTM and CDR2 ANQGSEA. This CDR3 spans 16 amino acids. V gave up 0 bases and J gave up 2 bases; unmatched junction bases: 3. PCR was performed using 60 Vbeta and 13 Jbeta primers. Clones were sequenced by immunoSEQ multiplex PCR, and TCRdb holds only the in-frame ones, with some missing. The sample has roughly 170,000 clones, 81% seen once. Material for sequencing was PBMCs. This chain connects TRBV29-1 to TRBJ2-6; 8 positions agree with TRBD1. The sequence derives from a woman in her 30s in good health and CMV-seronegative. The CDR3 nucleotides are TGCAGCGTTGAAGATCCGGGACAGGCTGGGGCCAACGTCCTGACTTTC. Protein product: CSVEDPGQAGANVLTF.